This T cell receptor beta chain was found in a study of graft-versus-host responses after intestinal transplantation. Concerning this clone itself: Its antigen is still unknown.

This CDR3 has 14 amino acids. Method: immunoSEQ multiplex PCR; TCRdb's copy keeps in-frame clones and lacks some. In the table there are tens of thousands of clones, approximately 92% of which are singletons. The rearrangement uses TRBV21-1 and TRBJ1-5; the D call TRBD1 from the table was never checked on the DNA. TRBV21-1 is a pseudogene locus. The source material was unstimulated CD8+ T cells sorted from spleen or lymph node cells, sampled before intestinal transplant. This clonotype was sampled from a human donor who received an intestinal transplant. The CDR3 DNA reads as TGTGCCAGCAACCCCCAAAGGGGCGATCAGCCCCAGCATTTT. It specifies CASNPQRGDQPQHF.